This is a list of T cell receptor beta chains from one sample in a study of shared clonotypes between healthy human individuals. Libraries were prepared by immunoSEQ multiplex PCR; TCRdb keeps only in-frame clonotypes and omits some of them. The sample has over 2,000,000 clones; roughly 93% are singletons. Sequenced: naive CD8+ T cells from PBMCs. These receptors were collected from a man younger than 35 in good health. Some clones in this sample may be carry-over from other donors' samples. The CDR3 runs from the conserved cysteine through the conserved F or W. Fields, in order: clone size, J gene, V gene, D gene, CDR3 protein, CDR3 DNA. D genes are given only for firm matches. Some rows have no size entry. The others give once, few or many, or a class for an expanded clone.

clone_size: .; j_call: TRBJ1-2; v_call: TRBV5-1; d_call: .; cdr3_aa: CASSLILPGAGYGYTF; cdr3_nt: TGCGCCAGCAGCTTGATTCTTCCGGGGGCAGGCTATGGCTACACCTTC
clone_size: .; j_call: TRBJ2-7; v_call: TRBV5-1; d_call: .; cdr3_aa: CASSLETNRDSYEQYF; cdr3_nt: TGCGCCAGCAGCTTGGAGACGAACAGGGACTCCTACGAGCAGTACTTC
clone_size: .; j_call: TRBJ1-5; v_call: TRBV27; d_call: .; cdr3_aa: CASSLLGQPQHF; cdr3_nt: TGTGCCAGCAGTTTATTAGGTCAGCCCCAGCATTTT
clone_size: .; j_call: TRBJ2-6; v_call: TRBV4-3; d_call: TRBD1; cdr3_aa: CASSQALQGLVVGGANVLTF; cdr3_nt: TGCGCCAGCAGCCAAGCTCTACAGGGGTTGGTAGTTGGTGGGGCCAACGTCCTGACTTTC
clone_size: .; j_call: TRBJ1-1; v_call: TRBV28; d_call: .; cdr3_aa: CASSFSARVAEAFF; cdr3_nt: TGTGCCAGCAGTTTCTCAGCCAGGGTGGCTGAAGCTTTCTTT
clone_size: .; j_call: TRBJ2-1; v_call: TRBV28; d_call: .; cdr3_aa: CASSFSGRGNEQFF; cdr3_nt: TGTGCCAGCAGTTTTTCCGGGAGAGGCAATGAGCAGTTCTTC
clone_size: .; j_call: TRBJ2-1; v_call: TRBV4-3; d_call: TRBD2; cdr3_aa: CASSPLAGADNEQFF; cdr3_nt: TGCGCCAGCAGCCCCTTAGCGGGAGCGGACAATGAGCAGTTCTTC
clone_size: .; j_call: TRBJ2-5; v_call: TRBV19; d_call: TRBD1; cdr3_aa: CASSPDRRSQYF; cdr3_nt: TGTGCCAGTAGTCCGGACAGGCGGTCCCAGTACTTC
clone_size: .; j_call: TRBJ2-1; v_call: TRBV30; d_call: .; cdr3_aa: CAWSVGGILDEQFF; cdr3_nt: TGTGCCTGGAGTGTAGGCGGGATCCTCGATGAGCAGTTCTTC
clone_size: .; j_call: TRBJ1-2; v_call: TRBV2; d_call: .; cdr3_aa: CASKAPEKNYGYTF; cdr3_nt: TGTGCCAGCAAGGCGCCGGAGAAAAACTATGGCTACACCTTC
clone_size: .; j_call: TRBJ2-5; v_call: TRBV7-9; d_call: .; cdr3_aa: CASSKRETQYF; cdr3_nt: TGTGCCAGCAGCAAAAGGGAGACCCAGTACTTC
clone_size: .; j_call: TRBJ2-3; v_call: TRBV4-2; d_call: .; cdr3_aa: CASSQEDGKARIPDTQYF; cdr3_nt: TGTGCCAGCAGCCAAGAAGACGGAAAGGCTCGTATCCCAGATACGCAGTATTTT
clone_size: .; j_call: TRBJ2-7; v_call: TRBV5-1; d_call: TRBD2; cdr3_aa: CASSPGLAGGYEQYF; cdr3_nt: TGCGCCAGCAGCCCGGGACTAGCGGGAGGTTACGAGCAGTACTTC
clone_size: .; j_call: TRBJ2-3; v_call: TRBV5-4; d_call: .; cdr3_aa: CASSPRPVSTDTQYF; cdr3_nt: TGTGCCAGCAGCCCACGTCCAGTCAGCACAGATACGCAGTATTTT
clone_size: .; j_call: TRBJ2-1; v_call: TRBV10-3; d_call: .; cdr3_aa: CAISERGRVEQFF; cdr3_nt: TGTGCCATCAGTGAAAGGGGGAGGGTGGAGCAGTTCTTC
clone_size: .; j_call: TRBJ2-1; v_call: TRBV29-1; d_call: .; cdr3_aa: CSVGLAGTQRSYNEQFF; cdr3_nt: TGCAGCGTTGGGTTGGCAGGGACGCAACGCTCCTACAATGAGCAGTTCTTC
clone_size: .; j_call: TRBJ2-3; v_call: TRBV5-1; d_call: .; cdr3_aa: CASNQGGTDTQYF; cdr3_nt: TGCGCCAGCAACCAAGGGGGCACAGATACGCAGTATTTT
clone_size: .; j_call: TRBJ2-7; v_call: TRBV6-1; d_call: .; cdr3_aa: CASSEDFRPYEQYF; cdr3_nt: TGTGCCAGCAGTGAAGACTTTCGGCCCTACGAGCAGTACTTC
clone_size: .; j_call: TRBJ2-1; v_call: TRBV7-2; d_call: TRBD2; cdr3_aa: CASSLALAGSYNEQFF; cdr3_nt: TGTGCCAGCAGCTTAGCCCTAGCGGGGTCCTACAATGAGCAGTTCTTC
clone_size: .; j_call: TRBJ2-7; v_call: TRBV15; d_call: .; cdr3_aa: CATSSRQSYEQYF; cdr3_nt: TGTGCCACCAGCAGTCGCCAGTCCTACGAGCAGTACTTC
clone_size: few; j_call: TRBJ1-2; v_call: TRBV27; d_call: .; cdr3_aa: CASRTDSPQQGYTF; cdr3_nt: TGTGCCAGCAGAACGGACAGCCCGCAACAGGGCTACACCTTC
clone_size: .; j_call: TRBJ1-3; v_call: TRBV10-1; d_call: TRBD1; cdr3_aa: CASSELGQQNSGNTIYF; cdr3_nt: TGCGCCAGCAGTGAGTTGGGACAGCAGAATTCTGGAAACACCATATATTTT
clone_size: .; j_call: TRBJ2-3; v_call: TRBV13; d_call: TRBD2; cdr3_aa: CASSLTRLAGEDTQYF; cdr3_nt: TGTGCCAGCAGCTTAACTAGACTAGCGGGAGAGGATACGCAGTATTTT